The 4 T cell receptor beta chains listed next were all sequenced from one sample in a study of blood T cells in healthy people across ages. The use of a sample-barcoded 5' primer and a J-beta primer mix characterized a second PCR of roughly 7 to 12 cycles. TCRdb passed the 5' RACE reads through MiXCR, listing each CDR3 protein once. Among more than 500,000 distinct CDR3 sequences, about a quarter were seen once, and the ten largest hold approximately 3.5%. These records were also assigned to another study, of T cells of mothers and their children.

Source material: blood. The receptors originated from a boy under 10 years old in good health.

The chain carries TRBV7-9 and TRBJ1-1, with a possible D match to TRBD1 (5 bases). This CDR3 spans 15 amino acids. Germline V CDR1 and CDR2: SEHNR, FQNEAQ (reference sequence). V lost 0 bases, J lost 1 base, and 9 bases lay in between. The CDR3 loop is CASSLAGATNTEAFF. CDR3 DNA sequence: TGTGCCAGCAGCTTAGCTGGGGCCACGAACACTGAAGCTTTCTTT.

The chain employs TRBV15 and TRBJ2-1; 8 positions match TRBD1. Germline V gene lookup returns CDR1 LNHNV and CDR2 YYDKDF (reference sequence). V was pared by 5 bases and J by 9 bases, with 9 bases of the junction left unmatched. The CDR3 runs to 14 residues. CDR3 in DNA: TGTGCCACCAGCTCGGGACAGGCTGACTTTGAGCAGTTCTTC. This codes for CATSSGQADFEQFF. Full variable domain (missing parts from reference TRBV15 and TRBJ2-1): DAMVIQNPRYQVTQFGKPVTLSCSQTLNHNVMYWYQQKSSQAPKLLFHYYDKDFNNEADTPDNFQSRRPNTSFCFLDIRSPGLGDTAMYLCATSSGQADFEQFFGPGTRLTVL.

This rearrangement joins TRBV11-3 to TRBJ2-5; D possibly corresponds to TRBD2 (6 bases). CDR1 SGHNT and CDR2 YENEEA come from the germline V gene. This CDR3 spans 13 amino acids. V dropped 5 bases and J dropped 5 bases, with 12 bases sitting between them. The CDR3 sequence: CASSRRGEETQYF. The CDR3 DNA reads TGTGCCAGCAGCCGGCGGGGTGAGGAGACCCAGTACTTC.

This rearrangement joins TRBV29-1 to TRBJ2-7; D possibly corresponds to TRBD2 (6 bases). V lost 4 bases and J 9 bases, leaving 19 bases between the germline ends. The CDR3 has 13 amino acids. CDR1 is SQVTM and CDR2 is ANQGSEA in the germline V gene. The CDR3 loop is CSVGGIERLGQYF. CDR3 nucleotides: TGCAGCGTTGGTGGAATCGAGCGACTAGGGCAGTACTTC.